The 26 T cell receptor beta chains in this list originate from one sample, sequenced in a study of blood T cells in healthy people across ages. With a J-beta primer mix and a sample-barcoded 5' primer, a second PCR ran roughly 6 to 12 cycles. Via MiXCR, TCRdb re-called the 5' RACE reads, giving one row per CDR3 protein. The sample shows 600,000 to 850,000 distinct CDR3 sequences, roughly 25% of them seen only once. The same data also contributed to another study, on T cells of mothers and their children.

The sequenced sample consisted of blood. The receptor set was obtained from a boy younger than 18 in good health.

The chain uses TRBV20-1 and TRBJ1-4, with D uncertain. Trimming stripped 0 bases from V and 2 bases from J, with 7 bases between. CDR1 is DFQATT and CDR2 is SNEGSKA in the germline V gene (reference sequence). This CDR3 contains 14 residues. CDR3 protein: CSARDRRTNEKLFF. The CDR3 nucleotides read TGCAGTGCTAGAGACAGACGGACTAATGAAAAACTGTTTTTT.

This clonotype occurred a few times. The chain is built from TRBV10-3 and TRBJ2-3; 13 nucleotides agree with TRBD2. Germline CDR1 reads ENHRY; CDR2 reads SYGVKD. The CDR3 runs 16 residues. With V trimmed by 4 bases and J by 3 bases, 4 bases remained unmatched. The CDR3 sequence: CAISGQGLAGTDTQYF. CDR3 DNA: TGTGCCATCAGTGGTCAGGGACTAGCGGGGACAGATACGCAGTATTTT.

The chain has TRBV5-6 and TRBJ2-5; the match to TRBD1 covers 7 bases. The tail of the sequence fits TRBJ2-7 better, so the J call may be wrong. Germline loops: CDR1 SGHDT, CDR2 YYEEEE. The CDR3 runs 13 residues. The CDR3 DNA is TGTGCCAGCTCGACAGGGAGAAGCGACGAGCAGTACTTC. It encodes CASSTGRSDEQYF.

This clonotype was seen a few times. The chain links TRBV29-1 to TRBJ2-5; D may be TRBD1 (5 bases). The CDR3 totals 10 residues. Germline CDR1 and CDR2: SQVTM and ANQGSEA. V was clipped by 7 bases and J by 5 bases, with 8 bases between them. The CDR3 loop is CSATVETQYF. CDR3 coding DNA: TGCAGCGCGACAGTGGAGACCCAGTACTTC.

J is TRBJ2-5 and V is TRBV15; tentatively, D is TRBD1 (8 bases). The DNA end is more similar to TRBJ2-7, so the J call may be wrong. The germline V gene has CDR1 LNHNV and CDR2 YYDKDF (reference sequence). The CDR3 contains 17 residues. In DNA, the CDR3 is TGTGCCACCAGCAGAGATAGGGGGGGACAGGCCGCCTACGAGCAGTACTTC. Translating gives CATSRDRGGQAAYEQYF.

The V call is TRBV3-1, the J call TRBJ2-1; D might be TRBD2 (5 bases). The CDR3 is made up of 13 amino acids. Germline assignment: CDR1 LGHDT and CDR2 YNNKEL (reference sequence). Trimming stripped 4 bases from V and 10 bases from J, with 14 bases between. The chain's CDR3 is CASSRLLDTEQFF. CDR3 sequence (DNA): TGTGCCAGCAGCCGTCTACTAGACACAGAGCAGTTCTTC.

Details on this clonotype: One junction end disagrees with the germline gene, perhaps due to a read error. The chain links TRBV7-3 to TRBJ1-1; no reliable D call. Germline V gene lookup returns CDR1 SGHTA and CDR2 FQGTGA. The CDR3 is made up of 13 amino acids. CDR3 coding DNA: TGTGCCAGCAGCTTGACCGTTGGCACTGGAGCTTTCTTT. This codes for CASSLTVGTGAFF.

The V and J genes are TRBV6-4 and TRBJ2-3, with D possibly called TRBD1 or TRBD2 (7 bases each). CDR3 size: 19 residues. Germline V gene data show CDR1 as MRHNA and CDR2 as SNTAGT. V was shortened by 4 bases and J by 4 bases, with 27 bases between the two germline ends. This CDR3 reads CASSVTRGDRPFPSDTQYF. The DNA for the CDR3 is TGTGCCAGCAGTGTCACCCGGGGGGACAGACCCTTCCCCTCAGATACGCAGTATTTT.

The chain recombines TRBV28 with TRBJ2-1, with a tentative D call TRBD2 (6 bases). This CDR3 spans 15 amino acids. Per the germline V gene, CDR1 is MDHEN and CDR2 is SYDVKM. V lost 3 bases, J lost 6 bases, and 15 bases lay in between. The CDR3 loop is CASSFAGPQLNEQFF. CDR3 in DNA: TGTGCCAGCAGTTTTGCGGGACCGCAACTCAATGAGCAGTTCTTC.

This clonotype was seen only a few times. This rearrangement joins TRBV10-3 to TRBJ2-5; 11 bases match TRBD2. Trimming cost V 5 bases and J 4 bases; bases outside gene matches: 12. Germline V lookup: CDR1 ENHRY, CDR2 SYGVKD. CDR3 size: 17 residues. The CDR3, as DNA: TGTGCCATCAGTACGGGACTAGCGGCCCTAGAGGTAGAGACCCAGTACTTC. Translating gives CAISTGLAALEVETQYF.

The J gene is TRBJ1-2, the V gene TRBV2; weak D call: TRBD1 (5 bases). Germline lookup yields CDR1 SNHLY and CDR2 FYNNEI. The germline V and J ends were trimmed by 2 bases and 5 bases, with 9 bases remaining between them. The length of the CDR3 is 13 residues. For the CDR3, the DNA is TGTGCCAGCAGTGAAACCAGGGCGTATGGCTACACCTTC. It translates to CASSETRAYGYTF.

This clonotype was detected a few times. The V and J genes are TRBV20-1 and TRBJ2-3, with 7 positions matching TRBD2. Germline lookup yields CDR1 DFQATT and CDR2 SNEGSKA (reference sequence). This CDR3 comprises 13 residues. V gave up 4 bases and J gave up 2 bases; unmatched junction bases: 3. The CDR3 bases are TGCAGTGCTAAAGCGGGGTTCACAGATACGCAGTATTTT. Protein sequence: CSAKAGFTDTQYF.

The chain carries TRBV7-8 and TRBJ2-7; 8 nucleotides line up with TRBD1. V trimming: 3 bases; J trimming: 7 bases; junction bases outside the gene matches: 5. Per the germline V gene, CDR1 is SGHVS and CDR2 is FQNEAQ. The CDR3 has 13 amino acids. CDR3 nucleotide sequence: TGTGCCAGCAGCTTGGACAGGGAAGGAGAGCAGTACTTC. It is translated as CASSLDREGEQYF.

At least ten counts were recorded for this clonotype. The junction does not match germline at one end; this may be a read error. The rearrangement links TRBV5-1 to TRBJ2-6, with D uncertain. CDR3 length equals 14 residues. CDR1 and CDR2 (germline): SGHRS, YFSETQ. The CDR3 nucleotides are TGTGCCAGCAGCTTGGGCTCTGGGGCCAACGTCCTGACTTTC. This translates into CASSLGSGANVLTF.

The chain links TRBV4-3 to TRBJ1-5, with D hard to call. V dropped 1 base and J dropped 6 bases, with 7 bases sitting between them. The CDR3 has 13 amino acids. Looked up from germline, CDR1 is LGHNA and CDR2 is YSLEER. The CDR3 spells CASSQADGQPQHF. For the CDR3, the DNA is TGCGCCAGCAGCCAAGCAGACGGTCAGCCCCAGCATTTT.

The chain employs TRBV7-9 and TRBJ2-5, with D uncertain. The end of the DNA fits TRBJ2-7 better, so the J call may be wrong. The CDR3 extends over 12 amino acids. Germline values: CDR1 SEHNR, CDR2 FQNEAQ (reference sequence). CDR3 DNA: TGTGCCAGCAGCTACACTGATTACGAGCAGTACTTC. Translated: CASSYTDYEQYF.

This clonotype was observed at least ten times. The gene calls are TRBV3-1 and TRBJ2-7; possible D gene TRBD1, 5 bases. Trimming stripped 4 bases from V and 3 bases from J, with 10 bases between. Germline values: CDR1 LGHDT, CDR2 YNNKEL (reference sequence). CDR3 length: 13 residues. CDR3: CASSRQGSYEQYF. As DNA, the CDR3 is TGTGCCAGCAGCCGCCAGGGAAGCTACGAGCAGTACTTC.

V is TRBV6-6 and J is TRBJ1-4, with D unclear. This CDR3 has 15 residues. V was trimmed by 1 base and J by 5 bases, leaving 11 bases between them. The germline V gene has CDR1 MNHNY and CDR2 SVGAGI (reference sequence). The CDR3, as DNA: TGTGCCAGCAGTTACTGGGCAGGAGGGAATGAAAAACTGTTTTTT. This gives the protein CASSYWAGGNEKLFF.

The chain has TRBV7-8 and TRBJ2-1, with 15 bases matching TRBD2. CDR1 and CDR2 from the germline V gene are SGHVS and FQNEAQ. This CDR3 region has 16 residues. V shed 5 bases, J shed 7 bases, and the junction held 6 bases outside the gene matches. Here the CDR3 reads CASSPGTSGRMNEQFF. Here the CDR3 DNA reads TGTGCCAGCAGCCCAGGGACTAGCGGGAGGATGAATGAGCAGTTCTTC. The whole variable domain, remainder taken from reference TRBV7-8 and TRBJ2-1, is GAGVSQSPRYKVAKRGQDVALRCDPISGHVSLFWYQQALGQGPEFLTYFQNEAQLDKSGLPSDRFFAERPEGSVSTLKIQRTQQEDSAVYLCASSPGTSGRMNEQFFGPGTRLTVL.

The chain recombines TRBV7-6 with TRBJ1-1, with 9 nucleotides matching TRBD1. This CDR3 contains 14 residues. The V segment lost 5 bases and the J segment 5 bases; nucleotides outside the gene matches: 6. Looked up from germline, CDR1 is SGHVS and CDR2 is FNYEAQ. The CDR3 sequence is CASSVQGARTEAFF. The CDR3 DNA reads TGTGCCAGCAGCGTACAGGGGGCTAGGACTGAAGCTTTCTTT.

The chain recombines TRBV12-3 or TRBV12-4 with TRBJ1-5; weak D call: TRBD1 (6 bases). The V end lost 1 base, the J end lost 2 bases, and 18 bases lay between the germline ends. This CDR3 has 18 residues. The CDR3 DNA follows: TGTGCCAGCAGTTTAGGACAGGTGAAGATTGGCGGCAATCAGCCCCAGCATTTT. This encodes CASSLGQVKIGGNQPQHF.

This clonotype occurred a few times. The CDR3 protein is CASSPTQGQSIQYF. CDR3 coding DNA: TGTGCCAGCAGTCCGACACAAGGGCAAAGCATTCAGTACTTC. This chain joins TRBV7-8 and TRBJ2-4; D is undetermined. Germline loops: CDR1 SGHVS, CDR2 FQNEAQ. The CDR3 is 14 residues long. V shed 6 bases and J shed 9 bases, with 18 bases lying between them.

The V call is TRBV29-1, the J call TRBJ2-7; 14 positions agree with TRBD2. Trimming at V came to 5 bases and at J to 4 bases, leaving 7 bases not matched to a gene. There are 15 residues in the CDR3. Germline V gene data show CDR1 as SQVTM and CDR2 as ANQGSEA. CDR3 residues: CSVPRTSGGQYEQYF. DNA for the CDR3: TGCAGCGTTCCCAGGACTAGCGGGGGGCAGTACGAGCAGTACTTC.

The chain uses TRBV9 and TRBJ2-3; D uncertain. In germline, CDR1 is SGDLS, CDR2 YYNGEE. The CDR3 runs 14 residues. V was trimmed by 1 base and J by 0 bases, leaving 6 bases between them. The CDR3 region has the DNA TGTGCCAGCAGCGTATTTCCCAGCACAGATACGCAGTATTTT. Translation gives CASSVFPSTDTQYF.

CDR3 nucleotides: TGTGCCACCAGCAGCGGACGGAACCAAGAGACCCAGTACTTC. This translates into CATSSGRNQETQYF. J is TRBJ2-5 and V is TRBV15; D ambiguous. This CDR3 region has 14 residues. Germline V gives CDR1 LNHNV, CDR2 YYDKDF (reference sequence). With 3 bases removed from V and 0 bases from J, the gap between germline ends came to 8 bases.

This chain uses TRBV20-1 with TRBJ2-3; D gene unclear. Germline V gene lookup returns CDR1 DFQATT and CDR2 SNEGSKA (reference sequence). Trimming shortened V by 7 bases and J by 2 bases, and 13 bases separated the two germline ends. The CDR3 contains 13 residues. CDR3 nucleotides: TGCAGTGTCCAAGACGGATACACAGATACGCAGTATTTT. Protein product: CSVQDGYTDTQYF.